Sequencing of this T cell receptor (beta chain) was carried out in a study of regulatory T cells in long-lasting Graves disease. Study overall: Newly diagnosed Graves' patients had taken antithyroid drugs under 3 months.

Noted time point: newly diagnosed GD, antithyroid drugs for less than 3 months. PBMC RNA served as the TCR library source. By American Thyroid Association guidelines, Graves' disease was diagnosed in the cohort. This clonotype was picked up many times. Its antigen is still unknown. Points from the study as a whole: It was in persistent disease that TRBV28, TRBJ1-2 and TRBJ2-5 were favored.

Building of the TCR beta libraries involved iRepertoire HTBI primers and Arm-PCR of CDR3 regions. MiXCR was run by TCRdb on the multiplex PCR reads, yielding one entry per CDR3 protein. This table holds hundreds of thousands of distinct CDR3 sequences, over 15% found once. Germline V gives CDR1 MDHEN, CDR2 SYDVKM. This CDR3 contains 14 residues. V was shortened by 2 bases and J by 8 bases, with 13 bases between the two germline ends. These data also featured in a second study, about T cells in Graves' hyperthyroidism and ophthalmopathy. That paper states: Those with hyperthyroidism were 18 to 65 years old, newly diagnosed, and ill for under 2 months.

Source: peripheral blood mononuclear cells (PBMCs), taken at new diagnosis, from a patient treated with antithyroid drugs. This clonotype was sampled from a man between 40 and 49 years old with Graves disease. The V gene is TRBV28, the J gene TRBJ2-1; D possibly corresponds to TRBD2 (5 bases). The CDR3 loop reads CASSLASSLDEQFF. CDR3 coding DNA: TGTGCCAGCAGTTTAGCGTCTAGCTTGGATGAGCAGTTCTTC.